The T cell receptor (beta chain) described here comes from a study of cytomegalovirus exposure and HLA in healthy donors. Study results and caveats: Most TCR sequences were seen very rarely across donors, but some public TCRs occurred in many.

Worth noting for this clone: Its antigen is unidentified.

This CDR3 spans 16 amino acids. CDR1 is MDHEN, CDR2 SYDVKM, per germline. Trimming took 5 bases from V and 1 from J, leaving 15 bases between them. It was with 60 Vbeta and 13 Jbeta primers that the PCR ran. Here immunoSEQ multiplex PCR was the method, and the copy in TCRdb shows in-frame clones only, minus some. The data show under 200,000 clones, roughly 84% seen once. The genes are TRBV28 and TRBJ1-5, with D possibly TRBD1 on 6 matching bases. The receptor was derived from a man in his thirties or forties in good health and CMV-seronegative. The sequenced material came from PBMCs. This CDR3 is CASSPHRGQSNQPQHF. CDR3 in DNA: TGTGCCAGCAGTCCCCACCGAGGACAGAGCAATCAGCCCCAGCATTTT.